A single sample is the source of the 18 T cell receptor beta chains below, sequenced in a study of T cells after yellow fever vaccination. TCRdb ran MiXCR on the 5' RACE reads and lists one entry per CDR3 protein. This sample has more than 350,000 distinct CDR3 sequences, with 11% found just once. Sequencing was performed on PBMCs, taken on the day of the first yellow fever vaccination. Receptors were obtained from a man between 18 and 35 years old who received the YFV17D yellow fever vaccine.

This sequence joins TRBV5-1 and TRBJ2-1; 9 bases are shared with TRBD1. CDR3 size: 13 residues. Germline CDR1 is SGHRS and CDR2 is YFSETQ. With V trimmed by 9 bases and J by 10 bases, 11 bases remained unmatched. The CDR3 DNA follows: TGCGCCACCGCATCGCAGGGACAGGGCGAGCAGTTCTTC. Protein sequence: CATASQGQGEQFF.

This chain uses TRBV24-1 with TRBJ2-3, with D hard to call. Germline assignment: CDR1 KGHDR and CDR2 SFDVKD. The CDR3 totals 16 residues. V lost 5 bases and J 0 bases, leaving 14 bases between the germline ends. The CDR3 sequence: CATSARGRLSTDTQYF. CDR3 bases: TGTGCCACCAGTGCCCGCGGCAGGCTGAGCACAGATACGCAGTATTTT.

This clonotype was counted at least ten times. The V and J genes are TRBV6-6 and TRBJ1-1; no reliable D call. The ends were cut back, 7 bases at V and 6 bases at J, with 15 bases in the middle. The CDR3 consists of 13 residues. The germline CDR1 and CDR2 sequences are MNHNY and SVGAGI (reference sequence). The CDR3 nucleotides are TGTGCCAGCATGGTAGACGAGTTCCCTGAAGCTTTCTTT. This codes for CASMVDEFPEAFF.

In this sample, this clonotype turned up a few times. This chain joins TRBV5-1 and TRBJ1-5; 8 bases align to TRBD1. CDR3 size: 15 residues. V lost 3 bases and J lost 2; bases outside the gene matches: 4. Germline CDR1 reads SGHRS; CDR2 reads YFSETQ. The CDR3 region is CASSSTTGGNQPQHF. The CDR3 DNA follows: TGCGCCAGCAGCTCTACGACAGGGGGCAATCAGCCCCAGCATTTT.

This clonotype was seen a handful of times. This chain links TRBV2 with TRBJ1-4, with D tentatively TRBD1 (6 bases). This CDR3 spans 13 amino acids. Germline CDR1 SNHLY, CDR2 FYNNEI. V gave up 7 bases and J gave up 4 bases, with 10 bases separating them. The CDR3 region is CASIQGHNEKLFF. As DNA, the CDR3 is TGTGCCAGCATCCAGGGGCATAATGAAAAACTGTTTTTT.

The V gene is TRBV5-1, the J gene TRBJ1-2; D gene unclear. The CDR3 has 14 amino acids. Germline V CDR1 and CDR2: SGHRS, YFSETQ. V lost 0 bases, J lost 7 bases, and 13 bases lay in between. The DNA of the CDR3 is TGCGCCAGCAGCTTGGAGAGCAGTGAGGGTGGCTACACCTTC. Protein: CASSLESSEGGYTF.

Many counts were recorded for this clonotype. The V call is TRBV9, the J call TRBJ1-5, with D possibly being TRBD1 (6 bases). V was shortened by 1 base and J by 7 bases, with 15 bases between the two germline ends. This CDR3 contains 15 residues. Looked up from germline, CDR1 is SGDLS and CDR2 is YYNGEE. CDR3 sequence: CASSVKAGVGQPQHF. CDR3 coding DNA: TGTGCCAGCAGCGTAAAGGCAGGGGTAGGGCAGCCCCAGCATTTT.

This clonotype was detected only a few times. The rearrangement uses TRBV20-1 and TRBJ2-5, with D possibly being TRBD1 (7 bases). V lost 3 bases and J 5 bases, leaving 13 bases between the germline ends. Germline V gives CDR1 DFQATT, CDR2 SNEGSKA (reference sequence). CDR3 length: 13 residues. The CDR3 DNA reads TGCAGTGCTAGCCGGACAGGAGGGGAGACCCAGTACTTC. Its protein is CSASRTGGETQYF.

The rearrangement joins TRBV4-3 to TRBJ2-5; D may be TRBD2 (5 bases). CDR1 and CDR2 from the germline V gene are LGHNA and YSLEER. V lost 1 base to trimming and J lost 0 bases, with 9 bases between them. The CDR3 spans 15 residues. CDR3 residues: CASSQGFSDQETQYF. Here the CDR3 DNA reads TGCGCCAGCAGCCAAGGGTTTAGCGACCAAGAGACCCAGTACTTC.

The chain recombines TRBV4-3 with TRBJ2-5; 9 bases map to TRBD1. V gave up 4 bases and J gave up 4 bases; unmatched junction bases: 7. Germline V CDR1 and CDR2: LGHNA, YSLEER. The CDR3 has 15 residues. This CDR3 is CASSRGQGIGETQYF. The DNA for the CDR3 is TGCGCCAGCAGCCGGGGACAGGGAATTGGAGAGACCCAGTACTTC.

This clonotype was counted between two and nine times. J is TRBJ1-6 and V is TRBV4-1; D gene ambiguous. Germline loops: CDR1 MGHRA, CDR2 YSYEKL. The CDR3 totals 18 residues. The V gene lost 0 bases and the J gene lost 0 bases, with 12 bases spanning the gap. Here the CDR3 DNA reads TGCGCCAGCAGCCAAGATCCTGTGACGAGCTCCTATAATTCACCCCTCCACTTT. Encoded protein: CASSQDPVTSSYNSPLHF.

V and J are TRBV3-1 and TRBJ1-5; D call uncertain. The length of the CDR3 is 15 residues. The V and J ends lost 2 bases and 0 bases respectively, with 8 bases between them. Germline lookup yields CDR1 LGHDT and CDR2 YNNKEL (reference sequence). The CDR3 DNA follows: TGTGCCAGCAGCCAAACAGCCTATAGCAATCAGCCCCAGCATTTT. Protein product: CASSQTAYSNQPQHF.

This clonotype turned up a few times. The V gene is TRBV12-3 or TRBV12-4, the J gene TRBJ1-5, with unresolved D. Deletions cut 8 bases from V and 0 bases from J, with 11 bases between. The CDR3 has 14 amino acids. The CDR3, as DNA: TGTGCCAGCCATCGTGGCTATAGCAATCAGCCCCAGCATTTT. It codes for CASHRGYSNQPQHF.

This clonotype was picked up many times. CDR3 bases: TGTGCCATCGCGGGCTCAGACCAGCGGGGAAACGATGAGCAGTTCTTC. Translating it yields CAIAGSDQRGNDEQFF. The chain employs TRBV10-3 and TRBJ2-1; 7 bases fit TRBD2. CDR1 ENHRY and CDR2 SYGVKD come from the germline V gene. This CDR3 is 16 amino acids long. V lost 8 bases to trimming and J lost 8 bases; unmatched junction nucleotides: 18.

This chain uses TRBV5-1 with TRBJ2-7; TRBD1 agrees at 8 bases. The CDR3 totals 15 residues. With 6 bases clipped from V and 2 bases from J, the junction kept 10 bases outside the gene matches. CDR1 SGHRS and CDR2 YFSETQ come from the germline V gene. CDR3 region: CASTETTGDPYEQYV. The CDR3 DNA sequence: TGCGCCAGCACTGAGACGACAGGGGACCCCTACGAGCAGTACGTC.

This clonotype appeared a few times. The rearrangement joins TRBV9 to TRBJ2-3; D is uncertain. Trimming stripped 5 bases from V and 6 bases from J, with 13 bases between. CDR3 length: 13 amino acids. Per germline, CDR1 SGDLS and CDR2 YYNGEE. The CDR3 loop is CASSVSHPDTQYF. In DNA, the CDR3 is TGTGCCAGCAGTGTCTCCCACCCGGATACGCAGTATTTT.

This chain joins TRBV29-1 and TRBJ2-2; D could derive from TRBD1 or TRBD2 (5 bases each). Germline V gene sequence: CDR1 SQVTM, CDR2 ANQGSEA. The CDR3 loop spans 12 amino acids. The DNA of the CDR3 is TGCACCGTAGCAGGGAGTGACGGGGAGCTGTTTTTT. Its protein product is CTVAGSDGELFF.

J is TRBJ2-1 and V is TRBV5-5, with 9 bases matching TRBD1. Germline CDR1 and CDR2: SGHKS and YYEKEE (reference sequence). V trimming: 0 bases; J trimming: 9 bases; junction bases outside the gene matches: 4. The CDR3 is made up of 14 amino acids. The CDR3 DNA follows: TGTGCCAGCAGCTTGGGGACAGGGGTCGCTGAGCAGTTCTTC. Translation: CASSLGTGVAEQFF.